Listed below are T cell receptor beta chains from one sample, sequenced in a study of cytomegalovirus exposure and HLA in healthy donors. Clones were read by immunoSEQ multiplex PCR, and TCRdb kept only the in-frame ones, dropping some. The sample holds some 200,000 clones, 65% to 85% seen once. The sequenced sample was PBMCs. The source of these receptors is a man aged 45-65 years in good health and CMV-seronegative. CDR3s include the opening cysteine and the closing phenylalanine or tryptophan. The D gene is left open where the match is weak. Rows may omit the clone size; those that give it use once, few, many or a size class.

clone size	V gene	D gene	J gene	CDR3 DNA	CDR3 protein
once	TRBV6-5	TRBD1	TRBJ2-5	TGTGCCAGCAGGGCATATCCGGGACAGGGTGAGACCCAGTACTTC	CASRAYPGQGETQYF
NA	TRBV7-3	NA	TRBJ2-1	TGTGCCAGCAGCTTAAAAATGGGTGCGGTACAGCAGTTCTTC	CASSLKMGAVQQFF
NA	TRBV4-3	TRBD1	TRBJ1-1	TGCGCCAGCAGCCAAGATCGAGGGGGCGGCACTGAAGCTTTCTTT	CASSQDRGGGTEAFF
once	TRBV11-2	NA	TRBJ1-1	TGTGCCACCTGCAAACAGGGACTGAACACTGAAGCTTTCTTT	CATCKQGLNTEAFF
NA	TRBV7-7	NA	TRBJ2-1	TGTGCCAGCAGCTTAGCGCCTCTTGCGAGGACAGCCTACAATGAGCAGTTCTTC	CASSLAPLARTAYNEQFF
NA	TRBV11-2	NA	TRBJ1-6	TGTGCCAGCAGCTTAGATAGATTACGGAATTCACCCCTCCACTTT	CASSLDRLRNSPLHF
NA	TRBV7-2	NA	TRBJ2-5	TGTGCCAGCAGCTCCCGGGGGTGGCCCCAAGAGACCCAGTACTTC	CASSSRGWPQETQYF
NA	TRBV5-4	TRBD1	TRBJ1-1	TGTGCCAGCAGCTCCCCGAGGGGGCCGAACACTGAAGCTTTCTTT	CASSSPRGPNTEAFF
NA	TRBV19	NA	TRBJ1-4	TGTGCCAGTAGTGGACAAATACCTTCCCTGGCAACTAATGAAAAACTGTTTTTT	CASSGQIPSLATNEKLFF
NA	TRBV27	NA	TRBJ2-2	TGTGCCAGCAGTCGAAGTGCAGGGGTCTACACCGGGGAGCTGTTTTTT	CASSRSAGVYTGELFF
NA	TRBV7-2	NA	TRBJ2-7	TGTGCCAGCAGCTCCCTGGGCGGGGGAGGGGGTGGCTACGAGCAGTACTTC	CASSSLGGGGGGYEQYF
NA	TRBV6-5	TRBD1	TRBJ1-2	TGTGCCAGCACTCCGGGGGGGACAGACTATGGCTACACCTTC	CASTPGGTDYGYTF
few	TRBV9	NA	TRBJ2-3	TGTGCCAGCAGCGTAGACGGGACTAGCACAGATACGCAGTATTTT	CASSVDGTSTDTQYF
once	TRBV4-3	NA	TRBJ1-1	TGCGCCAGCAGCCGCCAGGGAGGGGAGGGTTTCACTGAAGCTTTCTTT	CASSRQGGEGFTEAFF
NA	TRBV19	NA	TRBJ2-1	TGTGCCAGTAGTTCAGGACTCCCCAATGAGCAGTTCTTC	CASSSGLPNEQFF
NA	TRBV2	NA	TRBJ1-1	TGTGCCAGCAGTGAGGGGGGGGGCCAGGAAGCTTTCTTT	CASSEGGGQEAFF
NA	TRBV7-2	NA	TRBJ1-4	TGTGCCAGCAGGGGGCATTCTAATGAAAAACTGTTTTTT	CASRGHSNEKLFF
NA	TRBV7-2	NA	TRBJ1-4	TGTGCCAGCAGCCCTGTTGGGCAGGGCACAACTAATGAAAAACTGTTTTTT	CASSPVGQGTTNEKLFF
NA	TRBV2	NA	TRBJ2-5	TGTGCCAGCAGTGTGTACAGGGCAGAGACCCAGTACTTC	CASSVYRAETQYF
NA	TRBV27	NA	TRBJ1-2	TGTGCCAGCAGTTTTCACAAAAACTATGGCTACACCTTC	CASSFHKNYGYTF
NA	TRBV14	TRBD1	TRBJ2-7	TGTGCCAGCAGCCAAATAGGACAGGGGGTTGGCGAGCAGTACTTC	CASSQIGQGVGEQYF
once	TRBV4-3	TRBD2	TRBJ2-2	TGCGCCAGCAGCCAAGAGGCGGGGGGCTACACCGGGGAGCTGTTTTTT	CASSQEAGGYTGELFF
NA	TRBV10-1	NA	TRBJ2-7	TGCGCCAGCAGTGAGCCTGGGGAGTACGAGCAGTACTTC	CASSEPGEYEQYF
NA	TRBV5-4	NA	TRBJ1-2	TGTGCCAGCAGCCGGAAACAGGGCCCCTATGGCTACACCTTC	CASSRKQGPYGYTF
NA	TRBV7-2	TRBD2	TRBJ2-1	TGTGCCAGCGGAAGGATCGGGGGGTACAATGAGCAGTTCTTC	CASGRIGGYNEQFF
few	TRBV5-6	TRBD1	TRBJ1-5	TGTGCCAGCAGCTTACAGGGGACGCAGAGCAATCAGCCCCAGCATTTT	CASSLQGTQSNQPQHF
NA	TRBV10-3	TRBD1	TRBJ2-7	TGTGCCATCAAGACAGGGGACCACGAGCAGTACTTC	CAIKTGDHEQYF
NA	TRBV7-2	TRBD1	TRBJ1-6	TGTGCCAGCAGCTGGAGGGGGCGCGATGTCTCACCCCTCCACTTT	CASSWRGRDVSPLHF
NA	TRBV30	TRBD2	TRBJ2-1	TGTGCCTGGAGTGGGCGGACTAGCGGGGGGACGACGCGGTTCTTC	CAWSGRTSGGTTRFF
NA	TRBV7-9	NA	TRBJ2-7	TGTGCCAGCAGCTTAGGGGCAGGGTCTACCTACGAGCAGTACTTC	CASSLGAGSTYEQYF
NA	TRBV7-2	TRBD1	TRBJ2-5	TGTGCCAGCAGCCTTACAGGGGGCGAAGAGACCCAGTACTTC	CASSLTGGEETQYF
NA	TRBV7-2	NA	TRBJ1-5	TGTGCCAGCAGCTTAAGGGGGATGGGCAATCAGCCCCAGCATTTT	CASSLRGMGNQPQHF
NA	TRBV7-2	NA	TRBJ2-1	TGTGCCAGCAGCTCACAGCGGTTCAATGAGCAGTTCTTC	CASSSQRFNEQFF
NA	TRBV5-1	NA	TRBJ1-3	TGCGCCAGCAGCTTGGACCCCCAGGGGCTTGGAAACACCATATATTTT	CASSLDPQGLGNTIYF
NA	TRBV29-1	TRBD1	TRBJ2-2	TGCAGCGTTGCACAAACGACAGGGGGTTCCACCGGGGAGCTGTTTTTT	CSVAQTTGGSTGELFF
NA	TRBV9	NA	TRBJ1-2	TGTGCCAGCAGCGACCCGGAAGTTACGGGTTCTAACTATGGCTACACCTTC	CASSDPEVTGSNYGYTF
NA	TRBV27	NA	TRBJ1-1	TGTGCCAGCAGCCCAACGGGTCGCCGTCGGAACACTGAAGCTTTCTTT	CASSPTGRRRNTEAFF
few	TRBV27	NA	TRBJ1-1	TGTGCCAGCAGTTCCGGAGCCCCTGAAGCTTTCTTT	CASSSGAPEAFF
NA	TRBV30	NA	TRBJ2-3	TGTGCCTGGTATTTGCAGTCGAGGAGGTCCGATACGCAGTATTTT	CAWYLQSRRSDTQYF
few	TRBV15	NA	TRBJ2-5	TGTGCCACCAGCAGAGATCGAGGAGGAGAGACCCAGTACTTC	CATSRDRGGETQYF
NA	TRBV4-1	NA	TRBJ1-2	TGCGCCAGCAGCCAAGACCTGCGGGGCTACACCTTC	CASSQDLRGYTF
NA	TRBV9	NA	TRBJ1-3	TGTGCCAGCAGCCGAGCGGAATCTGGAAACACCATATATTTT	CASSRAESGNTIYF
few	TRBV27	TRBD1	TRBJ2-3	TGTGCCAGCAGTCCCCCGGGACAGGTTCACGCAGATACGCAGTATTTT	CASSPPGQVHADTQYF
NA	TRBV7-9	NA	TRBJ1-3	TGTGCCAGCAGCCCCGACACGAACTCTGGAAACACCATATATTTT	CASSPDTNSGNTIYF
NA	TRBV4-1	NA	TRBJ1-1	TGCGCCAGTAGCCTTTTTGCTCAGGCGAACACTGAAGCTTTCTTT	CASSLFAQANTEAFF
NA	TRBV27	TRBD1	TRBJ1-4	TGTGCCAGCAGTCCACTAGGGACAGAAAATGAAAAACTGTTTTTT	CASSPLGTENEKLFF
NA	TRBV12-5	NA	TRBJ1-1	TGTGCTAGTGGTTTGATCCGGGTACTAGGCTCCTATGAAGCTTTCTTT	CASGLIRVLGSYEAFF
NA	TRBV7-7	NA	TRBJ2-2	TGTGCCAGCAGCGCAGGGACTGGGGGGACCGGGGAGCTGTTTTTT	CASSAGTGGTGELFF
NA	TRBV18	NA	TRBJ1-2	TGTGCCAGCTCACTTGACAGCTATGGCTACACCTTC	CASSLDSYGYTF
once	TRBV9	NA	TRBJ2-7	TGTGCCAGCAGCGTCTCGGACAGACCCTACGAGCAGTACTTC	CASSVSDRPYEQYF
NA	TRBV7-2	NA	TRBJ1-1	TGTGCCAGCAGCTTAAGGACATACTATGTGGACACTGAAGCTTTCTTT	CASSLRTYYVDTEAFF
NA	TRBV30	NA	TRBJ2-3	TGTGCCTGGACTGGAGGACAGAGAGTAGATACGCAGTATTTT	CAWTGGQRVDTQYF
NA	TRBV11-2	NA	TRBJ2-7	TGTGCCAGCAGCTTAATCACAAATTCTTACGAGCAGTACTTC	CASSLITNSYEQYF
few	TRBV14	TRBD2	TRBJ2-7	TGTGCCAGCAGCCAAGACCTCGGGAGGGGCTACGAGCAGTACTTC	CASSQDLGRGYEQYF
NA	TRBV9	TRBD1	TRBJ2-3	TGTGCCAGCAGCGCCGGGACAGCAATGAATACGCAGTATTTT	CASSAGTAMNTQYF
NA	TRBV9	TRBD2	TRBJ2-1	TGTGCCAGCAGCGTTGATGGCGGGGGGGCTGGGGAGCAGTTCTTC	CASSVDGGGAGEQFF
NA	TRBV21-1	NA	TRBJ1-1	TGTGCCAGCAGCAAAGCAATTACGGGACAGGATCACAACACTGAAGCTTTCTTT	CASSKAITGQDHNTEAFF
few	TRBV5-1	NA	TRBJ2-1	TGCGCCAGCAGCTTGTATCGGGGATCAAACAATGAGCAGTTCTTC	CASSLYRGSNNEQFF